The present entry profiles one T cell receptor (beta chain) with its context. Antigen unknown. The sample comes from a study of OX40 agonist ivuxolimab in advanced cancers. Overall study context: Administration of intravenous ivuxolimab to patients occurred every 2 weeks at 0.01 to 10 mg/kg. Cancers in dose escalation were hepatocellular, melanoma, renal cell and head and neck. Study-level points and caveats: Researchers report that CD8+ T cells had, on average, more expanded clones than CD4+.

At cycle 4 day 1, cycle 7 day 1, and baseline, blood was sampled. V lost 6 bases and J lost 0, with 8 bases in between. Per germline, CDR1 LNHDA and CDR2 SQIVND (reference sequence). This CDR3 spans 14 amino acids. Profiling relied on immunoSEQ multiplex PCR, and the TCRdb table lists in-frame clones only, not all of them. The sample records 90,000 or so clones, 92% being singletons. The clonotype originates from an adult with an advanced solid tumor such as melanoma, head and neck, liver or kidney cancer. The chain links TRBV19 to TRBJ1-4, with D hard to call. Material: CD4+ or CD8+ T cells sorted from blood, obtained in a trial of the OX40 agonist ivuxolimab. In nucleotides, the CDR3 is TGTGCCAGTAGCTCTCGGTCAACTAATGAAAAACTGTTTTTT. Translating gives CASSSRSTNEKLFF.